A selection of T cell receptor beta chains follows, all from one sample in a study of CD8+ T cells in alopecia areata. Using immunoSEQ multiplex PCR, the repertoire was profiled, and TCRdb retains in-frame clones only, with some absent. The profile shows about 15,000 clones, 45% to 65% of them singletons. The sample was skin. The receptor set was obtained from a human donor with alopecia areata. Each CDR3 is given with its conserved first and last residue. The D gene is left open where the match is weak. Expanded clones get a size class; other rows say once, few or many, or leave the size out.

size	V	D	J	CDR3	DNA
-	TRBV14	-	TRBJ1-1	CASSQVGRPGFEAFF	TGTGCCAGCAGCCAGGTGGGACGCCCGGGCTTTGAGGCTTTCTTT
few	TRBV9	-	TRBJ2-5	CASSVDGQETQYF	TGTGCCAGCAGCGTAGACGGACAAGAGACCCAGTACTTC
few	TRBV4-2	TRBD2	TRBJ2-7	CASSQGLAGASYEQYF	TGTGCCAGCAGCCAGGGACTAGCGGGAGCATCCTACGAGCAGTACTTC
-	TRBV29-1	-	TRBJ2-1	CSVYRAANEQFF	TGCAGCGTATACAGGGCAGCCAATGAGCAGTTCTTC
medium-sized	TRBV2	-	TRBJ1-1	CASSAWGPRGETEAFF	TGTGCCAGCAGTGCTTGGGGTCCCCGTGGGGAAACTGAAGCTTTCTTT
few	TRBV5-1	TRBD1	TRBJ2-6	CASSLRDRALSGANVLTF	TGCGCCAGCAGCTTGAGGGACAGAGCCCTCTCTGGGGCCAACGTCCTGACTTTC
-	TRBV7-8	TRBD1	TRBJ2-6	CASSLPRDRGSGANVLTF	TGTGCCAGCAGCTTACCTCGGGACAGGGGCTCTGGGGCCAACGTCCTGACTTTC
-	TRBV5-1	-	TRBJ2-7	CASSLAWRGSHEQYF	TGCGCCAGCAGCTTGGCCTGGCGGGGATCCCACGAGCAGTACTTC
-	TRBV5-5	-	TRBJ2-2	CASSFGGGPTGELFF	TGTGCCAGCAGCTTTGGGGGAGGTCCCACCGGGGAGCTGTTTTTT
-	TRBV29-1	-	TRBJ2-7	CSVNQGAGDYEQYF	TGCAGCGTTAACCAGGGAGCAGGGGACTACGAGCAGTACTTC
few	TRBV2	-	TRBJ1-5	CASSEAGVGNQPQHF	TGTGCCAGCAGTGAAGCTGGGGTTGGCAATCAGCCCCAGCATTTT
few	TRBV5-1	-	TRBJ2-7	CASSLRTASYEQYF	TGCGCCAGCAGCTTGCGGACAGCCTCCTACGAGCAGTACTTC
-	TRBV4-1	TRBD2	TRBJ2-7	CASSRGTSELYF	TGCGCCAGCAGCCGAGGGACTAGCGAACTTTACTTC
-	TRBV7-6	-	TRBJ2-5	CASSLEGTAGTQYF	TGTGCCAGCAGCTTAGAGGGGACGGCGGGGACCCAGTACTTC
-	TRBV29-1	TRBD1	TRBJ2-2	CSVEGLGQDLNTGELFF	TGCAGCGTTGAAGGCCTCGGACAGGACCTGAACACCGGGGAGCTGTTTTTT
-	TRBV7-6	TRBD1	TRBJ1-4	CASSLGTGGEKLFF	TGTGCCAGCAGCTTAGGGACAGGAGGAGAAAAACTGTTTTTT
-	TRBV5-4	TRBD2	TRBJ2-3	CASSQIAGVSTDTQYF	TGTGCCAGCAGCCAGATAGCGGGAGTAAGTACAGATACGCAGTATTTT
-	TRBV2	-	TRBJ2-3	CASSEGVTRWYF	TGTGCCAGCAGTGAGGGAGTGACAAGATGGTATTTT
-	TRBV19	TRBD2	TRBJ2-1	CASSIAGDLYNEQFF	TGTGCCAGTAGCATAGCGGGAGACCTCTACAATGAGCAGTTCTTC
-	TRBV7-2	-	TRBJ2-7	CASSLLGGAGQETYEQYF	TGTGCCAGCAGCTTATTAGGGGGGGCGGGACAAGAAACCTACGAGCAGTACTTC
few	TRBV10-3	TRBD1	TRBJ2-2	CAITRQGDTGELFF	TGTGCCATCACCCGACAGGGGGACACCGGGGAGCTGTTTTTT
few	TRBV29-1	-	TRBJ2-5	CSVETAVQETQYF	TGCAGCGTTGAAACAGCTGTCCAAGAGACCCAGTACTTC
-	TRBV27	-	TRBJ2-3	CASSLSYTDTQYF	TGTGCCAGCAGTTTATCTTACACAGATACGCAGTATTTT
-	TRBV15	-	TRBJ2-4	CATSRGETALAKNIQYF	TGTGCCACCAGCAGAGGCGAGACCGCATTAGCCAAAAACATTCAGTACTTC
-	TRBV5-1	-	TRBJ2-2	CASRYQGGKNTGELFF	TGCGCCAGCAGATATCAGGGGGGAAAGAACACCGGGGAGCTGTTTTTT
few	TRBV27	TRBD2	TRBJ2-7	CASSYGGSYEQYF	TGTGCCAGCAGTTACGGCGGGAGTTACGAGCAGTACTTC
few	TRBV5-1	TRBD2	TRBJ2-4	CASSLDGLAGLAKNIQYF	TGCGCCAGCAGCTTGGACGGACTAGCGGGATTAGCCAAAAACATTCAGTACTTC
-	TRBV14	-	TRBJ2-2	CASSQRQGRGGELFF	TGTGCCAGCAGCCAACGGCAGGGACGTGGCGGGGAGCTGTTTTTT
-	TRBV28	-	TRBJ2-7	CASSPGTDTYEQYF	TGTGCCAGCAGCCCCGGGACGGATACCTACGAGCAGTACTTC
few	TRBV7-2	-	TRBJ1-5	CASSLIDNQPQHF	TGTGCCAGCAGCTTAATCGACAATCAGCCCCAGCATTTT
-	TRBV5-6	-	TRBJ2-1	CASSSWNNEQFF	TGTGCCAGCAGTTCCTGGAACAATGAGCAGTTCTTC
-	TRBV7-9	-	TRBJ1-1	CASSSYTEAFF	TGTGCCAGCAGCTCTTACACTGAAGCTTTCTTT
-	TRBV19	TRBD2	TRBJ2-5	CASRISGEETQYF	TGTGCCAGCAGGATAAGCGGGGAAGAGACCCAGTACTTC
few	TRBV27	TRBD2	TRBJ2-1	CASRKIAGEKQFF	TGTGCCAGCCGCAAAATAGCGGGAGAAAAGCAGTTCTTC
-	TRBV13	-	TRBJ2-2	CASSLRLRRSGRDYTGELFF	TGTGCCAGCAGCTTAAGGCTCAGGCGGTCGGGACGGGACTACACCGGGGAGCTGTTTTTT
once	TRBV10-2	-	TRBJ2-5	CASSEIRGGTQYF	TGCGCCAGCAGTGAGATCCGCGGCGGGACCCAGTACTTC
-	TRBV27	TRBD1	TRBJ2-2	CASSADRGRRLFF	TGTGCCAGCAGTGCAGACAGGGGGCGGAGGCTGTTTTTT
-	TRBV6-1	-	TRBJ1-2	CASGVRPGDLYGYTF	TGTGCCAGCGGGGTCAGGCCGGGGGACCTCTATGGCTACACCTTC
-	TRBV28	TRBD1	TRBJ2-4	CASSLGQLNIQYF	TGTGCCAGCAGTTTGGGACAGTTAAACATTCAGTACTTC
-	TRBV7-2	-	TRBJ1-1	CASSSGARRAFF	TGTGCCAGCAGCTCAGGGGCCCGACGGGCTTTCTTT
once	TRBV7-9	TRBD1	TRBJ2-1	CASSFSGTKTGSVNEQFF	TGTGCCAGCAGCTTTTCCGGAACCAAGACAGGGTCGGTCAATGAGCAGTTCTTC
-	TRBV2	-	TRBJ2-3	CASSDYGYSTDTQYF	TGTGCCAGCAGTGATTATGGTTACAGCACAGATACGCAGTATTTT